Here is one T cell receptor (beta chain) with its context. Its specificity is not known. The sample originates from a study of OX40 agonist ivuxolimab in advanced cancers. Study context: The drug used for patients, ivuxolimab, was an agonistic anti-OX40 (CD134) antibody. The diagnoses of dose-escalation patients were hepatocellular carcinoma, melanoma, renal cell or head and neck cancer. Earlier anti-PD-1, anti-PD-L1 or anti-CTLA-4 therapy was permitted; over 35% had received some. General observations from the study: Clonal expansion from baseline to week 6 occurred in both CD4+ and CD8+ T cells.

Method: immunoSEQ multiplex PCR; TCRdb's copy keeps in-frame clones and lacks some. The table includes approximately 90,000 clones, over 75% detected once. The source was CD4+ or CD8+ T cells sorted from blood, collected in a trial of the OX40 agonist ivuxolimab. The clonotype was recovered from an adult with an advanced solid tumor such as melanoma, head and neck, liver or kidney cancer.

Here the CDR3 reads CASSPRPGENYGYTF. The CDR3 bases are TGTGCCAGCTCACCCAGACCAGGGGAAAACTATGGCTACACCTTC. The V gene is TRBV18, the J gene TRBJ1-2; possible D gene TRBD1, 6 bases. This CDR3 is built from 15 residues. The ends were cut back, 3 bases at V and 2 bases at J, with 13 bases in the middle. Germline CDR1 and CDR2: KGHSH and LQKENI.